This T cell receptor (beta chain) came from a study of identical twins. CDR3 length equals 15 residues. The germline CDR1 and CDR2 sequences are MNHEY and SMNVEV (reference sequence). V lost 6 bases and J 2 bases, leaving 17 bases between the germline ends. Regarding the study as a whole: There were fewer insertions in abundant cord blood beta clonotypes, but memory repertoires showed no such pattern. There is a chance that invariant MAIT and iNKT cells partially muddied zero-insertion analyses. Among out-of-frame alpha sequences shared by twins, low generation probability occurred in excess.

TCRdb fed the 5' RACE reads into MiXCR, producing one record per CDR3 protein. In the table there are more than 600,000 distinct CDR3 sequences, about 20% of which are singletons. As concerns this clonotype: Its target is not known.

The sample was also linked to a second study, of T cells expressing NK-cell markers.

The clonotype was recovered from a woman in her late teens or twenties in good health. The chain carries TRBV27 and TRBJ2-7; D might be TRBD1 (5 bases). The sequenced sample was PBMCs. CDR3 amino acids: CASSQLLTVPYEQYF. As DNA, the CDR3 is TGTGCCAGCAGCCAACTTTTGACAGTCCCCTACGAGCAGTACTTC.